This T cell receptor beta chain derives from a study of T-cell reconstitution after alpha-beta-depleted transplantation in children. To note about this clonotype: Its target is unknown.

Library preparation (for TCRbeta) was performed with unique molecular identifiers. TCRdb fed the PCR reads into MiXCR, producing one record per CDR3 protein. The table lists about a million distinct CDR3 sequences, 25% to 35% of them singletons. With 5 bases removed from V and 3 bases from J, the gap between germline ends came to 10 bases. The germline V gene has CDR1 MNHEY and CDR2 SMNVEV (reference sequence). The CDR3 length is 13 residues. General observations from the study: After transplant, at about two months, alpha-beta T cells were reportedly derived from several hundred expanded graft clones. T-cell numbers and diversity one year post-transplant derived largely from freshly generated T cells. Where some patients showed high TCRbeta diversity at day 60, it came from recipient T cells and thymic progenitors that had survived.

The clonotype originates from a boy under three years old who had a stem cell transplant for SCID, so the T cells may come from the graft donor. J is TRBJ1-1 and V is TRBV27; D might be TRBD1 (6 bases). The sample in question was PBMCs, mostly from graft donor cells, obtained 360 days after TCRalphabeta/CD19-depleted stem cell transplant. The CDR3 sequence is CASSPWGHTEAFF. The CDR3 DNA follows: TGTGCCAGCAGTCCCTGGGGGCACACTGAAGCTTTCTTT.